One sample yielded the 14 T cell receptor beta chains listed below, sequenced in a study of Ad26.COV2.S vaccination and SARS-CoV-2 variants. Treatment reported: some 20 received Ad26.COV2.S at low or high dose, single or two shots; roughly five received placebo; per-sample allocation not given. Specimens were obtained on day 63 following the first vaccine or placebo injection. Assay used: immunoSEQ multiplex PCR; TCRdb lists only in-frame clones, some missing. The data hold fewer than 500,000 clones, with about 90% observed a single time. Sequenced material: peripheral blood, taken in a trial of Ad26.COV2.S vaccine versus placebo. These receptors were obtained from a person aged 18 to 59 who received the Ad26.COV2.S COVID-19 vaccine or a placebo.

The chain links TRBV28 to TRBJ2-3, with 8 positions matching TRBD1. This CDR3 has 15 residues. From germline, CDR1 is MDHEN and CDR2 SYDVKM. Trimming removed 1 base from V and 7 bases from J; junction bases left unmatched: 7. CDR3 region: CASSLSHDRGNTQYF. The CDR3 nucleotides are TGTGCCAGCAGTTTATCACACGACAGGGGTAATACGCAGTATTTT.

This clone came up once. This chain connects TRBV21-1 to TRBJ2-1; TRBD1, the table's D call, was not compared with the DNA. TRBV21-1 is a pseudogene locus. The CDR3 has 15 amino acids. CDR3 in amino acids: CASSKEGQGYNEQFF. The CDR3 bases are TGTGCCAGCAGCAAAGAGGGACAGGGATACAATGAGCAGTTCTTC.

The chain recombines TRBV10-1 with TRBJ2-1, with a possible D match to TRBD1 (6 bases). V lost 10 bases, J lost 8 bases, and 24 bases lay in between. Germline-derived CDR1 and CDR2 are WNHNN and SYGVQD (reference sequence). This CDR3 is built from 15 residues. CDR3 DNA: TGCGCCAACATACAGGGACCGGGCGACTATGATGAGCAGTTCTTC. Encoded protein: CANIQGPGDYDEQFF.

The rearrangement uses TRBV2 and TRBJ2-4; the D gene is possibly TRBD1 (6 bases). Germline values: CDR1 SNHLY, CDR2 FYNNEI. The CDR3 has 15 residues. V shed 4 bases and J shed 0 bases, with 10 bases lying between them. CDR3 protein: CASSAGALAKNIQYF. The CDR3 coding sequence is TGTGCCAGCAGTGCAGGGGCCCTAGCCAAAAACATTCAGTACTTC.

The chain employs TRBV7-2 and TRBJ2-1, with D possibly matching TRBD2 (6 bases). The V end was cut by 1 base, the J end by 6 bases, with 16 bases between. The CDR3 is 16 amino acids. Germline CDR1 SGHTA, CDR2 FQGNSA. This chain's CDR3 is CASSLVGSGVSNEQFF. DNA for the CDR3: TGTGCCAGCAGCTTAGTGGGTAGCGGAGTGTCCAATGAGCAGTTCTTC.

This chain links TRBV10-3 with TRBJ1-3; the D gene is possibly TRBD1 (5 bases). CDR3 length equals 14 residues. The germline V gene has CDR1 ENHRY and CDR2 SYGVKD. Deletions cut 8 bases from V and 0 bases from J, with 11 bases between. The CDR3 here is CAIQDTLSGNTIYF. In nucleotides, the CDR3 is TGTGCCATCCAGGACACACTCTCTGGAAACACCATATATTTT.

V gene TRBV29-1 combines with J gene TRBJ2-1; weak D call: TRBD2 (5 bases). Trimming removed 8 bases from V and 0 bases from J, with 14 bases in between. The CDR3 loop spans 14 amino acids. Germline V gene lookup returns CDR1 SQVTM and CDR2 ANQGSEA. CDR3: CSSVRRASYNEQFF. For the CDR3, the DNA is TGCAGCTCTGTACGGCGGGCCTCCTACAATGAGCAGTTCTTC.

The V gene is TRBV15, the J gene TRBJ2-1; D may match TRBD1 or TRBD2 (6 bases each). The CDR3 runs to 13 residues. V shed 9 bases and J shed 4 bases, with 13 bases lying between them. Germline CDR1 LNHNV, CDR2 YYDKDF (reference sequence). This CDR3 is CATRDNPYNEQFF. The CDR3 DNA reads as TGTGCCACGCGGGACAACCCTTACAATGAGCAGTTCTTC.

As regards this clone: Other DNA sequences in this sample translate to the same CDR3. V usage is TRBV6-2 or TRBV6-3 and J usage is TRBJ2-2; D may be TRBD1 or TRBD2 (5 bases each). This CDR3 has 15 amino acids. The V gene's germline CDR1 is MNHEY and CDR2 SVGEGT. Trimming pared 6 bases from V and 0 bases from J, leaving 11 bases between. In nucleotides, the CDR3 is TGTGCCAGCAGCCCCGGGACGGCGAACACCGGGGAGCTGTTTTTT. Translated: CASSPGTANTGELFF.

This chain connects TRBV5-3 to TRBJ1-1; a weak D match, TRBD1 (6 bases). TRBV5-3 is marked as an open reading frame, function uncertain. V was clipped by 0 bases and J by 6 bases, with 27 bases between them. The CDR3 loop spans 19 amino acids. CDR3 nucleotide sequence: TGTGCCAGAAGCTTGGTCCCGGGACAAGGCCCTCGTTCGACCTCTGAAGCTTTCTTT. Encoded protein: CARSLVPGQGPRSTSEAFF.

The V call is TRBV5-1, the J call TRBJ2-7, with D possibly TRBD2 on 5 matching bases. Germline V CDR1 and CDR2: SGHRS, YFSETQ. V was shortened by 4 bases and J by 0 bases, with 17 bases between the two germline ends. This CDR3 is 16 amino acids long. CDR3: CASSDGSVRSSYEQYF. The CDR3 DNA follows: TGCGCCAGCAGCGACGGTAGCGTAAGGAGCTCCTACGAGCAGTACTTC.

The chain links TRBV11-3 to TRBJ2-7; D not resolved. CDR1 and CDR2 (germline): SGHNT, YENEEA. The length of the CDR3 is 12 residues. Trimming cost V 7 bases and J 0 bases, with 7 bases left between them. The CDR3 spells CASTSNSYEQYF. CDR3 nucleotide sequence: TGTGCCAGCACCTCCAACTCCTACGAGCAGTACTTC.

Details on this clone: Other DNA sequences from this sample encode an identical CDR3 as well. The gene calls are TRBV5-1 and TRBJ2-6; D is unclear. V gave up 0 bases and J gave up 1 base, with 5 bases separating them. The CDR3 covers 15 residues. Germline V gene sequence: CDR1 SGHRS, CDR2 YFSETQ. CDR3 sequence: CASSLGGSGANVLTF. DNA for the CDR3: TGCGCCAGCAGCTTGGGGGGTTCTGGGGCCAACGTCCTGACTTTC.

This sequence joins TRBV5-4 and TRBJ2-1; tentatively, D is TRBD1 (6 bases). CDR1 and CDR2 (germline): SGHNT, YYREEE (reference sequence). The CDR3 runs 14 residues. V gave up 0 bases and J gave up 3 bases, with 7 bases separating them. The chain's CDR3 is CASSLGTDYNEQFF. The CDR3 region has the DNA TGTGCCAGCAGCTTGGGGACAGACTACAATGAGCAGTTCTTC. The complete variable domain, with remaining parts taken from reference TRBV5-4 and TRBJ2-1, reads ETGVTQSPTHLIKTRGQQVTLRCSSQSGHNTVSWYQQALGQGPQFIFQYYREEENGRGNFPPRFSGLQFPNYSSELNVNALELDDSALYLCASSLGTDYNEQFFGPGTRLTVL.